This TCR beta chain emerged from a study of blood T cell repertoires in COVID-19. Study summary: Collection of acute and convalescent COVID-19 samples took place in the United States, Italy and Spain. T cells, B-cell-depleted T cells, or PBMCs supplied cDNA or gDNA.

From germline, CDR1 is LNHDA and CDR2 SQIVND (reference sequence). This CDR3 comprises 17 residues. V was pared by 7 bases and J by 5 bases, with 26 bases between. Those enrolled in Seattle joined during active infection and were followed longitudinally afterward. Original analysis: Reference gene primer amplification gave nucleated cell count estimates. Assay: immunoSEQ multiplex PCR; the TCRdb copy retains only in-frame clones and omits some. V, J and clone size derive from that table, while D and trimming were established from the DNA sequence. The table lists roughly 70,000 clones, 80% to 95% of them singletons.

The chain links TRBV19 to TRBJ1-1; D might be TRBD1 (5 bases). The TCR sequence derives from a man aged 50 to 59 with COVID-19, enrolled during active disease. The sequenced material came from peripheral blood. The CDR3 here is CASIPWGTPSPRTEAFF. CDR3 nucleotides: TGTGCCAGTATCCCATGGGGGACTCCGAGTCCGAGGACTGAAGCTTTCTTT. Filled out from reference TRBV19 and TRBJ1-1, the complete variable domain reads DGGITQSPKYLFRKEGQNVTLSCEQNLNHDAMYWYRQDPGQGLRLIYYSQIVNDFQKGDIAEGYSVSREKKESFPLTVTSAQKNPTAFYLCASIPWGTPSPRTEAFFGQGTRLTVV.